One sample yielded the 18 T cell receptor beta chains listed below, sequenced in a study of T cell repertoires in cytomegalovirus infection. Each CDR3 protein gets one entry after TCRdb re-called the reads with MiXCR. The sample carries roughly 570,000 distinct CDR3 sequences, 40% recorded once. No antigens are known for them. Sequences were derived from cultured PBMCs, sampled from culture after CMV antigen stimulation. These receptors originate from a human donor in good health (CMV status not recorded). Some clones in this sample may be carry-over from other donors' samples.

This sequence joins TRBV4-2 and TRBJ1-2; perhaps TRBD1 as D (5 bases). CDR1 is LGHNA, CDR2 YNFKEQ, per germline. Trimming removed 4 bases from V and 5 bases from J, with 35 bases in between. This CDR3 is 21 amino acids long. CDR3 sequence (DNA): TGTGCCAGCAGCCGGAAGGTCCAGGGCTCCGTTCTCCGGGTGGTCTCGTATGGCTACACCTTC. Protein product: CASSRKVQGSVLRVVSYGYTF.

The CDR3: CAISERRGFGNTEAFF. DNA of the CDR3: TGTGCCATCAGTGAAAGGAGAGGGTTTGGGAACACTGAAGCTTTCTTT. The chain links TRBV10-3 to TRBJ1-1; D call uncertain. This CDR3 has 16 amino acids. Trimming stripped 3 bases from V and 1 base from J, with 15 bases between. Germline CDR1 and CDR2: ENHRY and SYGVKD.

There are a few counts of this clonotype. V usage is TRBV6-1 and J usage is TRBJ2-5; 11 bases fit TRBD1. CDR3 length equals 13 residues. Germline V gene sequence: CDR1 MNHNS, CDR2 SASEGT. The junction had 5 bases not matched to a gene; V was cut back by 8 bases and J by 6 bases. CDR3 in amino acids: CASSDRGLKTQYF. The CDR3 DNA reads TGTGCCAGCTCGGACAGGGGGCTAAAGACCCAGTACTTC.

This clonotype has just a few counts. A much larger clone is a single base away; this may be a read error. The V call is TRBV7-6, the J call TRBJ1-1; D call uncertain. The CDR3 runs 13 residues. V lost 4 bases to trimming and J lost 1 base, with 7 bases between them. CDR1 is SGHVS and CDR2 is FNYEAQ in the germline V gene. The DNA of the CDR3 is TGTGCCAGCAGCTCGGACGAGAACACTGAAGCTTTCTTT. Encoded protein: CASSSDENTEAFF.

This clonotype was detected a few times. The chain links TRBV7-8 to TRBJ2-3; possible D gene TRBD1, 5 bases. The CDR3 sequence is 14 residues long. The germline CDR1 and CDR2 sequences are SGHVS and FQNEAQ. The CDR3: CASVQGRSTDTQYF. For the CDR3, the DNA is TGTGCGAGCGTTCAGGGCCGTAGCACAGATACGCAGTATTTT.

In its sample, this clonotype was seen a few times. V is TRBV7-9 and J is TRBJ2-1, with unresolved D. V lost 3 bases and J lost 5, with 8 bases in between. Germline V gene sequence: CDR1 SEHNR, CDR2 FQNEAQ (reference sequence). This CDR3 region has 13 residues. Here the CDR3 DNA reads TGTGCCAGCAGCTTCCGAAGGAACAATGAGCAGTTCTTC. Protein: CASSFRRNNEQFF.

CDR3 in amino acids: CASSSTRTGTADTQYF. CDR3 bases: TGCGCCAGCAGCTCCACTCGGACAGGGACCGCAGATACGCAGTATTTT. The gene calls are TRBV4-1 and TRBJ2-3, with 8 bases that match TRBD1. The CDR3 has 16 residues. CDR1 MGHRA and CDR2 YSYEKL come from the germline V gene. V was clipped by 5 bases and J by 4 bases; unmatched bases: 11.

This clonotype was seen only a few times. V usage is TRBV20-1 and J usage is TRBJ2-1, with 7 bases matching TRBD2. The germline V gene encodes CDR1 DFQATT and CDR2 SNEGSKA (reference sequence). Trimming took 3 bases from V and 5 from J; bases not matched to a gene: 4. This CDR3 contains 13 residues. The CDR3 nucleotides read TGCAGTGCTAGCTCTAGCGGTGACAATGAGCAGTTCTTC. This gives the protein CSASSSGDNEQFF.

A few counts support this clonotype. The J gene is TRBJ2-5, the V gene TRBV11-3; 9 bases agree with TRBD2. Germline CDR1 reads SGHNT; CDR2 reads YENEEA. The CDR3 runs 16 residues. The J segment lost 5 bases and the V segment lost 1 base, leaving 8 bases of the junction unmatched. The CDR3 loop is CASSLGERGARETQYF. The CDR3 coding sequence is TGTGCCAGCAGCTTAGGAGAGCGGGGGGCAAGGGAGACCCAGTACTTC.

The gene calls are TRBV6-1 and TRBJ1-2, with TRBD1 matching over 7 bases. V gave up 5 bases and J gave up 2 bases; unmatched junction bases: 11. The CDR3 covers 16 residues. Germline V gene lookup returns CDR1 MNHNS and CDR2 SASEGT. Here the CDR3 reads CASSRGTATSNYGYTF. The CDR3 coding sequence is TGTGCCAGCAGTAGGGGGACAGCAACTTCCAACTATGGCTACACCTTC.

The CDR3 reads CASSLWGATGDTQYF. The DNA of the CDR3 is TGTGCCAGCAGCCTGTGGGGGGCCACGGGGGATACGCAGTATTTT. V is TRBV7-2 and J is TRBJ2-3; D tentatively fits TRBD1 or TRBD2 (6 bases each). V shed 5 bases and J shed 6 bases, with 18 bases lying between them. Germline CDR1 SGHTA, CDR2 FQGNSA. The CDR3 is made up of 15 amino acids. Looking up the rest from reference TRBV7-2 and TRBJ2-3 gives the full variable domain: GAGVSQSPSNKVTEKGKDVELRCDPISGHTALYWYRQSLGQGLEFLIYFQGNSAPDKSGLPSDRFSAERTGGSVSTLTIQRTQQEDSAVYLCASSLWGATGDTQYFGPGTRLTVL.

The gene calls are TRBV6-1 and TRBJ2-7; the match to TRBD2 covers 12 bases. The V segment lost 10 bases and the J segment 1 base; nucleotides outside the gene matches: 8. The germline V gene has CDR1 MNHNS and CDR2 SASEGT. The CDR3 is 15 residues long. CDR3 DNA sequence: TGTGCCACCAACCGACTAGCGGGAGCTTCCTACGAGCAGTACTTC. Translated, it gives CATNRLAGASYEQYF.

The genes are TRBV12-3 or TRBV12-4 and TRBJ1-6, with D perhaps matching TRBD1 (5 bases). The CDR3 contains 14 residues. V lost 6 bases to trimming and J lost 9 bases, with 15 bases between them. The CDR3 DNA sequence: TGTGCCAGCAGAGCAGCAGGGTATCGTTCACCCCTCCACTTT. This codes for CASRAAGYRSPLHF.

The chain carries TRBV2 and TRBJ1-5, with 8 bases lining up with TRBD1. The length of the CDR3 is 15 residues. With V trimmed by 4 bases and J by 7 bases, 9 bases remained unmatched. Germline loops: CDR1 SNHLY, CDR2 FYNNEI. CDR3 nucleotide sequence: TGTGCCAGCAGTGGGCTGACAGGGGTTGGCCAGCCCCAGCATTTT. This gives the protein CASSGLTGVGQPQHF.

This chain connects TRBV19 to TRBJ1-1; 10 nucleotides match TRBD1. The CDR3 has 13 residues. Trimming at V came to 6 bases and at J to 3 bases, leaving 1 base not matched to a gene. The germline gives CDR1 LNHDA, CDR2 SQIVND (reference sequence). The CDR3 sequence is CASRGTGDTEAFF. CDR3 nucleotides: TGTGCCAGTAGGGGGACAGGGGACACTGAAGCTTTCTTT.

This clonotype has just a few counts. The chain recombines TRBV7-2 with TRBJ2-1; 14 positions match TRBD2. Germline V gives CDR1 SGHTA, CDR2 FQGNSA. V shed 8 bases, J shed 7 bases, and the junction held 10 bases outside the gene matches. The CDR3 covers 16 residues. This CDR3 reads CASRSGGLAGGNEQFF. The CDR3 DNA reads TGTGCCAGCCGCTCCGGTGGACTAGCGGGGGGTAATGAGCAGTTCTTC.

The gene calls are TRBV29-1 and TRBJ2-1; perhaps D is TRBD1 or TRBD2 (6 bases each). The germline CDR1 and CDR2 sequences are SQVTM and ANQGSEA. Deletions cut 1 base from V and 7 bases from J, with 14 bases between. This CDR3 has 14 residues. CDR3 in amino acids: CSVEVGGRGNEQFF. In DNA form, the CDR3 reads TGCAGCGTTGAAGTGGGGGGCAGGGGAAATGAGCAGTTCTTC.

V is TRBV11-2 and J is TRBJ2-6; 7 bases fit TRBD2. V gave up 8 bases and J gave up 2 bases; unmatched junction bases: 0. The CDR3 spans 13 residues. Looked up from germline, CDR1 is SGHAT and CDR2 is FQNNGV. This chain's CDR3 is CASAGAGANVLTF. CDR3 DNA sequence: TGTGCCAGCGCGGGGGCTGGGGCCAACGTCCTGACTTTC. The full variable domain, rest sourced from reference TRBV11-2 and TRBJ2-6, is EAGVAQSPRYKIIEKRQSVAFWCNPISGHATLYWYQQILGQGPKLLIQFQNNGVVDDSQLPKDRFSAERLKGVDSTLKIQPAKLEDSAVYLCASAGAGANVLTFGAGSRLTVL.